The 32 T cell receptor beta chains presented below share a single source sample, sequenced in a study of T-cell reconstitution after alpha-beta-depleted transplantation in children. Researchers prepared the TCRbeta library using unique molecular identifiers, the study reports. Each CDR3 protein gets one entry after TCRdb re-called the PCR reads with MiXCR. In the table there are 250,000 to 400,000 distinct CDR3 sequences, approximately 23% of which are singletons. The source material was PBMCs, mostly from graft donor cells, sampled 180 days after TCRalphabeta/CD19-depleted stem cell transplant. The origin of the receptors is a male patient between 10 and 17 years old who had a stem cell transplant for acute lymphoblastic leukemia, so the T cells may come from the graft donor.

The chain recombines TRBV5-6 with TRBJ2-1, with TRBD2 matching 11 bases. Germline assignment: CDR1 SGHDT and CDR2 YYEEEE. The CDR3 contains 18 residues. The trim removed 1 base at V and 2 bases at J, leaving 8 bases unmatched. As DNA, the CDR3 is TGTGCCAGCAGCTTGTTAGCGGGAGGGGGACTCACCTACAATGAGCAGTTCTTC. Its protein is CASSLLAGGGLTYNEQFF. The variable domain in full, completed from reference TRBV5-6 and TRBJ2-1, reads DAGVTQSPTHLIKTRGQQVTLRCSPKSGHDTVSWYQQALGQGPQFIFQYYEEEERQRGNFPDRFSGHQFPNYSSELNVNALLLGDSALYLCASSLLAGGGLTYNEQFFGPGTRLTVL.

This clonotype was counted only a few times. J is TRBJ2-7 and V is TRBV4-1; a possible D gene is TRBD1 (5 bases). V lost 2 bases to trimming and J lost 1 base, with 24 bases between them. The germline V gene encodes CDR1 MGHRA and CDR2 YSYEKL. This CDR3 has 19 amino acids. In DNA, the CDR3 is TGCGCCAGCAGCCAATCAGCCCCTACAAGGGGTTATTGGTCCTACGAGCAGTACTTC. The encoded protein is CASSQSAPTRGYWSYEQYF.

The rearrangement links TRBV9 to TRBJ2-7; D may match TRBD1 or TRBD2 (5 bases each). CDR1 SGDLS and CDR2 YYNGEE come from the germline V gene. V gave up 3 bases and J gave up 0 bases, with 10 bases separating them. This CDR3 has 14 amino acids. The CDR3 DNA follows: TGTGCCAGCAGCGGAAGGGACGGCTCCTACGAGCAGTACTTC. This encodes CASSGRDGSYEQYF.

This clonotype was observed once. The rearrangement joins TRBV27 to TRBJ2-5; weak D call: TRBD1 (5 bases). Trimming took off 4 bases at V and 4 bases at J, with 13 bases between the two ends. This CDR3 region has 14 residues. Germline V CDR1 and CDR2: MNHEY, SMNVEV (reference sequence). Written as DNA, the CDR3 is TGTGCCAGCAGTTACCCAGGGCGAGGAGAGACCCAGTACTTC. It yields the protein CASSYPGRGETQYF.

Only a few counts were recorded for this clonotype. The chain links TRBV5-1 to TRBJ2-1; 8 positions match TRBD2. V dropped 4 bases and J dropped 2; count of bases not matched to a gene: 5. Looked up from germline, CDR1 is SGHRS and CDR2 is YFSETQ. This CDR3 spans 15 amino acids. CDR3 sequence (DNA): TGCGCCAGCAGCCATAGCGGGGTCGCCTACAATGAGCAGTTCTTC. Translating it yields CASSHSGVAYNEQFF.

This clonotype was counted only a few times. The CDR3 sequence: CASSPEQGGEDTGELFF. Here the CDR3 DNA reads TGTGCCAGCAGTCCAGAACAGGGGGGGGAAGACACCGGGGAGCTGTTTTTT. The chain uses TRBV12-3 or TRBV12-4 and TRBJ2-2; D may be TRBD1 (8 bases). This CDR3 comprises 17 residues. Trimming cost V 5 bases and J 3 bases, with 19 bases left between them.

V gene TRBV9 combines with J gene TRBJ2-3, with 13 bases lining up with TRBD2. The CDR3 contains 16 residues. Germline assignment: CDR1 SGDLS and CDR2 YYNGEE. J was trimmed by 2 bases and V by 2 bases; bases with no gene match: 2. For the CDR3, the DNA is TGTGCCAGCAGCGTGACTAGCGGGAGGATCACAGATACGCAGTATTTT. Translated: CASSVTSGRITDTQYF. Looking up the rest from reference TRBV9 and TRBJ2-3 gives the full variable domain: DSGVTQTPKHLITATGQRVTLRCSPRSGDLSVYWYQQSLDQGLQFLIQYYNGEERAKGNILERFSAQQFPDLHSELNLSSLELGDSALYFCASSVTSGRITDTQYFGPGTRLTVL.

The chain recombines TRBV7-9 with TRBJ1-6, with D tentatively TRBD1 (5 bases). There are 17 residues in the CDR3. Deletions cut 2 bases from V and 4 bases from J, with 15 bases between. Germline loops: CDR1 SEHNR, CDR2 FQNEAQ (reference sequence). DNA for the CDR3: TGTGCCAGCAGCTTAATTGGTGACAGCCGATATAATTCACCCCTCCACTTT. Protein: CASSLIGDSRYNSPLHF.

This clonotype was seen a few times. The chain uses TRBV10-2 and TRBJ1-1, with no clear D. Looked up from germline, CDR1 is WSHSY and CDR2 is SAAADI. The germline V and J ends were trimmed by 5 bases and 6 bases, with 10 bases remaining between them. CDR3 size: 12 residues. Written as DNA, the CDR3 is TGCGCCAGCAGTTGGAAGGACGCTGAAGCTTTCTTT. Translating it yields CASSWKDAEAFF.

The chain couples TRBV4-1 to TRBJ2-5; D perhaps matches TRBD1 (5 bases). With 1 base removed from V and 5 bases from J, the gap between germline ends came to 11 bases. This CDR3 region has 14 residues. Germline CDR1 is MGHRA and CDR2 is YSYEKL. The CDR3 sequence: CASSQGPGSETQYF. As DNA, the CDR3 is TGCGCCAGCAGCCAAGGACCAGGGTCGGAGACCCAGTACTTC.

The gene calls are TRBV4-2 and TRBJ2-5; D uncertain. V shed 0 bases and J shed 5 bases, with 10 bases lying between them. CDR3 length: 14 amino acids. CDR1 and CDR2 (germline): LGHNA, YNFKEQ. For the CDR3, the DNA is TGTGCCAGCAGCCAAGATCCTTTCCGGGAGACCCAGTACTTC. Amino acids: CASSQDPFRETQYF.

This clonotype was detected a few times. The chain combines TRBV5-1 with TRBJ2-3, with D unclear. Trimming took off 0 bases at V and 1 base at J, with 6 bases between the two ends. The length of the CDR3 is 14 residues. Per the germline V gene, CDR1 is SGHRS and CDR2 is YFSETQ. The CDR3 sequence is CASSLATRTDTQYF. Written as DNA, the CDR3 is TGCGCCAGCAGCTTGGCCACTCGCACAGATACGCAGTATTTT. The complete variable domain, with remaining parts taken from reference TRBV5-1 and TRBJ2-3, reads KAGVTQTPRYLIKTRGQQVTLSCSPISGHRSVSWYQQTPGQGLQFLFEYFSETQRNKGNFPGRFSGRQFSNSRSEMNVSTLELGDSALYLCASSLATRTDTQYFGPGTRLTVL.

This clonotype has a count of ten or more. The chain uses TRBV29-1 and TRBJ1-1; D ambiguous. The CDR3 contains 12 residues. V was trimmed by 7 bases and J by 8 bases, leaving 17 bases between them. Germline CDR1 and CDR2: SQVTM and ANQGSEA. CDR3 nucleotides: TGCAGCGCCCAGGCCAAATTGATAGAAGCTTTCTTT. Translated, it gives CSAQAKLIEAFF.

This clonotype was found many times. The rearrangement joins TRBV12-3 or TRBV12-4 to TRBJ2-5; 9 bases match TRBD2. The CDR3 contains 20 residues. CDR3 region: CAPQSQISGRIARRQETQYF. The CDR3 nucleotides read TGTGCACCCCAGTCTCAAATTAGCGGGAGAATTGCTCGAAGGCAAGAGACCCAGTACTTC.

There are a few counts of this clonotype. The chain couples TRBV4-1 to TRBJ2-1; TRBD2 aligns across 10 bases. Trimming cost V 2 bases and J 7 bases; bases outside gene matches: 5. CDR3 length: 15 amino acids. Germline CDR1 MGHRA, CDR2 YSYEKL. CDR3 sequence reads: CASSQILTSGNEQFF. CDR3 sequence (DNA): TGCGCCAGCAGCCAAATTTTGACTAGCGGGAATGAGCAGTTCTTC.

The chain employs TRBV19 and TRBJ1-5; the D is unclear. Trimming removed 1 base at V and 3 bases at J, with 10 bases between. Germline loops: CDR1 LNHDA, CDR2 SQIVND (reference sequence). The CDR3 runs 15 residues. CDR3 in amino acids: CASSIGRSLNQPQHF. CDR3 sequence (DNA): TGTGCCAGTAGTATAGGACGATCCCTCAATCAGCCCCAGCATTTT. Complete variable domain (other parts from reference TRBV19 and TRBJ1-5): DGGITQSPKYLFRKEGQNVTLSCEQNLNHDAMYWYRQDPGQGLRLIYYSQIVNDFQKGDIAEGYSVSREKKESFPLTVTSAQKNPTAFYLCASSIGRSLNQPQHFGDGTRLSIL.

This clonotype has a handful of counts. The chain uses TRBV12-3 or TRBV12-4 and TRBJ2-1, with 15 bases aligning to TRBD2. Trimming took 5 bases from V and 9 from J; bases not matched to a gene: 5. This CDR3 is built from 15 residues. For the CDR3, the DNA is TGTGCCAGCAGTAGGACTAGCGGGAGGGCCGGTGAGCAGTTCTTC. Amino acid sequence: CASSRTSGRAGEQFF.

This clonotype was observed a handful of times. The rearrangement uses TRBV24-1 and TRBJ2-5; 9 nucleotides match TRBD1. V dropped 0 bases and J dropped 5; count of bases not matched to a gene: 3. This CDR3 is built from 15 residues. Germline V gene lookup returns CDR1 KGHDR and CDR2 SFDVKD. The CDR3 reads CATSDLGTGTETQYF. The CDR3 DNA is TGTGCCACCAGTGATTTGGGGACAGGGACGGAGACCCAGTACTTC.

Many counts were recorded for this clonotype. The chain is built from TRBV27 and TRBJ1-1; D ambiguous. The CDR3 contains 13 residues. Germline CDR1 and CDR2: MNHEY and SMNVEV (reference sequence). V shed 5 bases and J shed 5 bases, with 12 bases lying between them. The DNA of the CDR3 is TGTGCCAGCAGTCCCCGACCGGGTACTGAAGCTTTCTTT. Its translation is CASSPRPGTEAFF.

The chain uses TRBV7-9 and TRBJ1-1, with no clear D. V shed 4 bases and J shed 2 bases, with 5 bases lying between them. Germline CDR1 SEHNR, CDR2 FQNEAQ (reference sequence). This CDR3 has 12 amino acids. CDR3 nucleotides: TGTGCCAGCAGCTCACAAAACACTGAAGCTTTCTTT. This codes for CASSSQNTEAFF.

This clonotype was seen only a few times. This rearrangement joins TRBV9 to TRBJ2-1, with a weak D call TRBD1 (5 bases). V dropped 3 bases and J dropped 6 bases, with 19 bases sitting between them. From germline, CDR1 is SGDLS and CDR2 YYNGEE. The CDR3 consists of 16 residues. The CDR3 spells CASSDLGQGASNEQFF. CDR3 DNA: TGTGCCAGCAGCGACCTAGGGCAAGGGGCCTCCAATGAGCAGTTCTTC.

The sample holds a few counts of this clonotype. The V call is TRBV5-8, the J call TRBJ2-3; D is ambiguous. CDR3 length: 12 amino acids. With 1 base removed from V and 10 bases from J, the gap between germline ends came to 10 bases. Germline V gives CDR1 SGHTS, CDR2 YDEGEE. The CDR3 DNA follows: TGTGCCAGCAGCTTGCCGGCGATACCGCAGTATTTT. It is translated as CASSLPAIPQYF. Together with reference TRBV5-8 and TRBJ2-3, the CDR3 gives the full variable domain: EAGVTQSPTHLIKTRGQQATLRCSPISGHTSVYWYQQALGLGLQFLLWYDEGEERNRGNFPPRFSGRQFPNYSSELNVNALELEDSALYLCASSLPAIPQYFGPGTRLTVL.

There are a few counts of this clonotype. The chain combines TRBV11-2 with TRBJ2-1; tentative D call: TRBD2 (6 bases). Trimming stripped 5 bases from V and 1 base from J, with 12 bases between. Germline CDR1 reads SGHAT; CDR2 reads FQNNGV. The CDR3 sequence is 15 residues long. The CDR3 bases are TGTGCCAGCAGCAAACTAGCACGGTCCTACAATGAGCAGTTCTTC. It specifies CASSKLARSYNEQFF.

The chain links TRBV7-3 to TRBJ2-1; D possibly corresponds to TRBD2 (6 bases). The CDR3 runs 14 residues. Germline assignment: CDR1 SGHTA and CDR2 FQGTGA. V gave up 5 bases and J gave up 9 bases, with 17 bases separating them. In DNA form, the CDR3 reads TGTGCCAGCAGCCCCGGGACTCTGGGGGGTGAGCAGTTCTTC. Translated, it gives CASSPGTLGGEQFF.

Many counts were recorded for this clonotype. The J gene is TRBJ2-1, the V gene TRBV5-1, with a possible D match to TRBD2 (6 bases). The CDR3 spans 15 residues. Germline V CDR1 and CDR2: SGHRS, YFSETQ. Trimming took 6 bases from V and 0 from J, leaving 13 bases between them. The CDR3 reads CASTAGTSSYNEQFF. Written as DNA, the CDR3 is TGCGCCAGCACGGCGGGGACCAGCTCCTACAATGAGCAGTTCTTC.

The chain has TRBV10-3 and TRBJ2-7; the D is unclear. Germline CDR1 ENHRY, CDR2 SYGVKD. Between the trimmed V and J ends, which lost 2 bases and 4 bases, there was a span of 6 bases. CDR3 length equals 12 residues. CDR3 residues: CAISEDGYEQYF. CDR3 DNA: TGTGCCATCAGTGAGGACGGGTACGAGCAGTACTTC.

This chain uses TRBV3-1 with TRBJ2-1; perhaps TRBD1 as D (5 bases). The CDR3 contains 15 residues. V was cut by 7 bases and J by 4 bases, with 17 bases left in between. Germline V lookup: CDR1 LGHDT, CDR2 YNNKEL (reference sequence). This chain's CDR3 is CASTATGANYNEQFF. CDR3 coding DNA: TGTGCCAGCACCGCAACAGGCGCCAATTACAATGAGCAGTTCTTC.

This clonotype was seen a few times. The genes are TRBV6-4 and TRBJ2-3, with 12 nucleotides matching TRBD2. The CDR3 is 17 residues long. The germline CDR1 and CDR2 sequences are MRHNA and SNTAGT. J lost 4 bases, V lost 3 bases, and 8 bases had no gene match. CDR3 DNA: TGTGCCAGCAGTGAAAAGACTAGCGGGAGTTGCGCAGATACGCAGTATTTT. This encodes CASSEKTSGSCADTQYF.

The CDR3 loop reads CASNLPPGRGVTGELFF. In DNA form, the CDR3 reads TGTGCCAGCAACCTCCCTCCGGGGAGGGGGGTCACCGGGGAGCTGTTTTTT. The rearrangement links TRBV7-9 to TRBJ2-2; D may be TRBD2 (7 bases). The CDR3 sequence is 17 residues long. Trimming pared 7 bases from V and 4 bases from J, leaving 22 bases between. Germline CDR1 is SEHNR and CDR2 is FQNEAQ (reference sequence).

This clonotype showed up just a few times. The rearrangement joins TRBV29-1 to TRBJ1-5; D perhaps matches TRBD1 (6 bases). The V and J ends lost 0 bases and 9 bases respectively, with 15 bases between them. The CDR3 loop spans 14 amino acids. Per germline, CDR1 SQVTM and CDR2 ANQGSEA. CDR3 bases: TGCAGCGTTGAAGAAGGGGGGACTGCAGGGCCCCAGCATTTT. This translates into CSVEEGGTAGPQHF.

In its sample, this clonotype was seen a few times. The chain employs TRBV2 and TRBJ2-3; a possible D gene is TRBD1 (6 bases). V lost 10 bases, J lost 4 bases, and 18 bases lay in between. Germline lookup yields CDR1 SNHLY and CDR2 FYNNEI. The CDR3 is 14 amino acids. In DNA, the CDR3 is TGTGCCAACCGGACAGCCCATGTGGCAGATACGCAGTATTTT. Its translation: CANRTAHVADTQYF.

The sample holds a few counts of this clonotype. V usage is TRBV18 and J usage is TRBJ2-1; 9 bases align to TRBD2. Trimming cost V 8 bases and J 4 bases; bases outside gene matches: 9. CDR1 KGHSH and CDR2 LQKENI come from the germline V gene. The CDR3 is made up of 15 amino acids. CDR3 sequence reads: CASALAGVAYNEQFF. The DNA for the CDR3 is TGTGCCAGCGCATTAGCGGGAGTGGCGTACAATGAGCAGTTCTTC.